This T cell receptor (beta chain) was profiled in a study of cytomegalovirus exposure and HLA in healthy donors. With 60 Vbeta and 13 Jbeta primers, the PCR was carried out. The protocol was immunoSEQ multiplex PCR, while the TCRdb copy is restricted to in-frame clones and leaves out a portion. This specimen shows just over 200,000 clones; the ten leading clones hold more than 0.95%. The study, taken as a whole, reports: In an earlier analysis, most TCR beta V segments were productive about 87% or about 30% of the time. Cytomegalovirus association was listed for under 200 TCR beta chains.

As to this clone: Its target is unknown.

CDR3 size: 14 residues. With 5 bases removed from V and 1 base from J, the gap between germline ends came to 9 bases. Germline V CDR1 and CDR2: LNHNV, YYDKDF (reference sequence). The sequence was obtained from a girl aged 2-9 years in good health and CMV-seropositive. The sequenced material came from PBMCs. The rearrangement joins TRBV15 to TRBJ1-5; D possibly corresponds to TRBD1 (6 bases). CDR3 loop: CATSDTGSNQPQHF. The CDR3 DNA is TGTGCCACCAGCGATACAGGGAGCAATCAGCCCCAGCATTTT.